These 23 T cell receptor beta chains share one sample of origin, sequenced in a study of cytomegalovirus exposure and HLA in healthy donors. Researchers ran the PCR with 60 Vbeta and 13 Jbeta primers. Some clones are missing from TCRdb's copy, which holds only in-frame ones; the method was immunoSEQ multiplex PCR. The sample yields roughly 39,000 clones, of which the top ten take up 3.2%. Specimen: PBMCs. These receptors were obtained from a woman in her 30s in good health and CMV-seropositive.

The CDR3 nucleotides read TGCAGCGTTGGTCCGGGTGCTAACTATGGCTACACCTTC. Translated: CSVGPGANYGYTF. The chain combines TRBV29-1 with TRBJ1-2, with D unresolved. Trimming took off 4 bases at V and 0 bases at J, with 9 bases between the two ends. This CDR3 has 13 residues. Germline V gene sequence: CDR1 SQVTM, CDR2 ANQGSEA.

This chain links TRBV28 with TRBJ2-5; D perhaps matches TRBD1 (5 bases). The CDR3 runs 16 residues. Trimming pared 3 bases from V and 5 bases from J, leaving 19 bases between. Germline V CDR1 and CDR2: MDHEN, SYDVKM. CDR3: CASSFSSELKGETQYF. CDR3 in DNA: TGTGCCAGCAGTTTCTCTTCGGAACTAAAGGGGGAGACCCAGTACTTC.

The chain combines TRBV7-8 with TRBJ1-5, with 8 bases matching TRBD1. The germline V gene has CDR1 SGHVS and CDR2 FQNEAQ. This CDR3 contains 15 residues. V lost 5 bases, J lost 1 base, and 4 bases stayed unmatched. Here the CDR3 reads CASSIRTGSNQPQHF. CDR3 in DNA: TGTGCCAGCAGCATTCGGACAGGGAGCAATCAGCCCCAGCATTTT.

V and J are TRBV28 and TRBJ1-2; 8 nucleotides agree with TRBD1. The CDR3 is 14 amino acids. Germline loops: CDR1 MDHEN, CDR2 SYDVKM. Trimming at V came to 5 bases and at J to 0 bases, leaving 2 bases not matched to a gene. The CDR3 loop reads CASSRQGTNYGYTF. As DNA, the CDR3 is TGTGCCAGCAGTAGACAGGGGACTAACTATGGCTACACCTTC.

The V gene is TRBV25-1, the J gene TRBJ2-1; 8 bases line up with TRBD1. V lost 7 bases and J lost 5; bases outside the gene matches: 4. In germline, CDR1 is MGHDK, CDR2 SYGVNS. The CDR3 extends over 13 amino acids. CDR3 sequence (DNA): TGTGCCAGCACCGGGACAGGTAACAATGAGCAGTTCTTC. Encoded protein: CASTGTGNNEQFF. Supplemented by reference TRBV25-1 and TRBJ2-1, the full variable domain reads EADIYQTPRYLVIGTGKKITLECSQTMGHDKMYWYQQDPGMELHLIHYSYGVNSTEKGDLSSESTVSRIRTEHFPLTLESARPSHTSQYLCASTGTGNNEQFFGPGTRLTVL.

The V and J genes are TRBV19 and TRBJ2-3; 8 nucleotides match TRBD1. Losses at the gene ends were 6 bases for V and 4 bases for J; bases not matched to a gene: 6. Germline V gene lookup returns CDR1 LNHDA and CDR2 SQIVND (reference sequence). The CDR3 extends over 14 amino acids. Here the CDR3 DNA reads TGTGCCAGTAGCGACAGGGGTCGGGCAGATACGCAGTATTTT. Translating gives CASSDRGRADTQYF.

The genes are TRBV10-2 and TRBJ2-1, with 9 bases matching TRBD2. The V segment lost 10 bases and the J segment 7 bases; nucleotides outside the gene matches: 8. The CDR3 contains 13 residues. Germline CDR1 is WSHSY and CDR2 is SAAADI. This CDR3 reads CATSGGRRNEQFF. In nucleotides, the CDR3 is TGCGCCACAAGCGGGGGGCGCAGGAATGAGCAGTTCTTC.

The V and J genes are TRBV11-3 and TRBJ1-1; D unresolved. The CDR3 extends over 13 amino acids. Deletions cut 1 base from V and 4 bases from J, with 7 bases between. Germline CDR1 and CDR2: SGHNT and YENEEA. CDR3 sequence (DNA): TGTGCCAGCAGCTTAGTTCCGAGCACTGAAGCTTTCTTT. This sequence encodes CASSLVPSTEAFF. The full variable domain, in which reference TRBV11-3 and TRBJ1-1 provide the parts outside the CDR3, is EAGVVQSPRYKIIEKKQPVAFWCNPISGHNTLYWYLQNLGQGPELLIRYENEEAVDDSQLPKDRFSAERLKGVDSTLKIQPAELGDSAVYLCASSLVPSTEAFFGQGTRLTVV.

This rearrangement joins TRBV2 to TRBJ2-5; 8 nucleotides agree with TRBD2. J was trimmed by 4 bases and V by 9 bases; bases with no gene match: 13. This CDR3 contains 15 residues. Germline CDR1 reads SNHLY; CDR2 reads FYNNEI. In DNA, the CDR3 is TGTGCCAGTCTCAGGGCGAGCGGGGGAAGAGAGACCCAGTACTTC. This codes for CASLRASGGRETQYF.

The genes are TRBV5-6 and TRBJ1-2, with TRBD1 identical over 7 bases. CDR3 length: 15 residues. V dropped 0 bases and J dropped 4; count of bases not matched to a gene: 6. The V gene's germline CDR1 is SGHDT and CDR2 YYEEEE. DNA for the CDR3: TGTGCCAGCAGCTTGGGGGCGGGACAGAGCTATGGCTACACCTTC. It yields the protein CASSLGAGQSYGYTF.

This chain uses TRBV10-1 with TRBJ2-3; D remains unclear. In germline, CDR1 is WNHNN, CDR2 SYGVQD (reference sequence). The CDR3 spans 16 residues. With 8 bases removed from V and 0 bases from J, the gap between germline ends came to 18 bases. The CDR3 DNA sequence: TGCGCCAGCCCCTCCACCCACAGAGAAAGCACAGATACGCAGTATTTT. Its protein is CASPSTHRESTDTQYF.

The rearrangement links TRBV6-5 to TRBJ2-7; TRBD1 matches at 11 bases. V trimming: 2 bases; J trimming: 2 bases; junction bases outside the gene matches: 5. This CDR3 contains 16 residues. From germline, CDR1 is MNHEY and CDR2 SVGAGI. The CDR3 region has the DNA TGTGCCAGCAGTTACCAAGGACAGGGGGCAACCTACGAGCAGTACTTC. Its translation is CASSYQGQGATYEQYF.

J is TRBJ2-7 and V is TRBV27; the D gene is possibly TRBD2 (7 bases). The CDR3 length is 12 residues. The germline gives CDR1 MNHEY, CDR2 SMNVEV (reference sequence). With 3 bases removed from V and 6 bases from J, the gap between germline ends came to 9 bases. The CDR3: CASSFRGGEQYF. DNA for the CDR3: TGTGCCAGCAGTTTTAGGGGGGGCGAGCAGTACTTC.

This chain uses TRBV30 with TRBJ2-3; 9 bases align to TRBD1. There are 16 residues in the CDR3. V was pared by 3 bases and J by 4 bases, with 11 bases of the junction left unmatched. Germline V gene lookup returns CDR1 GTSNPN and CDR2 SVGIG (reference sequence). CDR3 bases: TGTGCCTGGAGCGAGGAGACAGGGGGTTACGCAGATACGCAGTATTTT. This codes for CAWSEETGGYADTQYF.

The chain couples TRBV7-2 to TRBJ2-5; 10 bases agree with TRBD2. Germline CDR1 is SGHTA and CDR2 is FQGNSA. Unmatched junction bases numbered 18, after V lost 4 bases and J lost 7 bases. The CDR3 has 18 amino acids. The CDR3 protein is CASSSLHSQAGGKGTQYF. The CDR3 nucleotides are TGTGCCAGCAGCTCCCTCCACTCTCAAGCGGGGGGGAAAGGGACCCAGTACTTC.

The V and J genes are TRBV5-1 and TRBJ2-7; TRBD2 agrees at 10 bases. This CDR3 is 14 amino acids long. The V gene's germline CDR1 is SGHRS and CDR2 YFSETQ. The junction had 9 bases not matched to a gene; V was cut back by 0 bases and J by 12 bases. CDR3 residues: CASSLGSGGAEGYF. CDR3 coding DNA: TGCGCCAGCAGCTTGGGAAGCGGGGGGGCCGAGGGGTACTTC.

The CDR3 protein is CASSLGGLAGGDEQFF. DNA of the CDR3: TGTGCCAGCAGCTTGGGCGGACTAGCGGGTGGGGATGAGCAGTTCTTC. J is TRBJ2-1 and V is TRBV7-6; 11 positions match TRBD2. V shed 3 bases and J 8 bases; nucleotides not matched to a gene: 9. Germline CDR1 is SGHVS and CDR2 is FNYEAQ. The CDR3 contains 16 residues. The variable domain in full, with the rest retrieved from reference TRBV7-6 and TRBJ2-1, is GAGVSQSPRYKVTKRGQDVALRCDPISGHVSLYWYRQALGQGPEFLTYFNYEAQQDKSGLPNDRFSAERPEGSISTLTIQRTEQRDSAMYRCASSLGGLAGGDEQFFGPGTRLTVL.

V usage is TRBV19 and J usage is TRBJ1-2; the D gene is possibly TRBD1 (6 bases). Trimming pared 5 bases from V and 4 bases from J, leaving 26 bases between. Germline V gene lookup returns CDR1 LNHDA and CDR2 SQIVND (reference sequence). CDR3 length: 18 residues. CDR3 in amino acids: CASSASIGRGLGFYGYTF. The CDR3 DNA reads TGTGCCAGTAGTGCCAGCATCGGCAGGGGCCTCGGTTTCTATGGCTACACCTTC.

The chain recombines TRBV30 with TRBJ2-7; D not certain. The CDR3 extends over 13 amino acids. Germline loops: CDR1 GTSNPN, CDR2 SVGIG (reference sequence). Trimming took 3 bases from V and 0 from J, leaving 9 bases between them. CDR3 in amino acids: CAWRRLLSYEQYF. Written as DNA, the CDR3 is TGTGCCTGGAGACGCCTACTCTCCTACGAGCAGTACTTC.

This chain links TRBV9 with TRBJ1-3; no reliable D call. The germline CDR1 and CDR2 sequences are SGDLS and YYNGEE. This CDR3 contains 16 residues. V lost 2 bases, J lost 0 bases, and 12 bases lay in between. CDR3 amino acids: CASSVFPRASGNTIYF. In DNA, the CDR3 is TGTGCCAGCAGCGTTTTCCCGCGAGCCTCTGGAAACACCATATATTTT.

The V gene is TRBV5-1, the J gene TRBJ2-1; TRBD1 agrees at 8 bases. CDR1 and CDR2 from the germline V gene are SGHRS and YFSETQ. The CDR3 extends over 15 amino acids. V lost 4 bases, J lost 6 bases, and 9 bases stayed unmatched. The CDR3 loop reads CASSRGQGIGNEQFF. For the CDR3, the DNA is TGCGCCAGCAGCCGCGGACAGGGAATCGGCAATGAGCAGTTCTTC.

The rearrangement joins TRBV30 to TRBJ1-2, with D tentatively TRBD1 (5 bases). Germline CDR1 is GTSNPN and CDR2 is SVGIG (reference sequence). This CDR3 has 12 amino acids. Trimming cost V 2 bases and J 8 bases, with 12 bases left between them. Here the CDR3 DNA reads TGTGCCTGGAGTCCAGGGAGGAGAGGCTACACCTTC. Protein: CAWSPGRRGYTF.

The CDR3 reads CASSDLFSYEQYF. The CDR3 DNA is TGTGCCAGCAGTGACCTGTTTAGCTACGAGCAGTACTTC. The chain carries TRBV6-1 and TRBJ2-7; D gene ambiguous. The CDR3 has 13 amino acids. Germline loops: CDR1 MNHNS, CDR2 SASEGT. The V gene lost 3 bases and the J gene lost 3 bases, with 9 bases spanning the gap.